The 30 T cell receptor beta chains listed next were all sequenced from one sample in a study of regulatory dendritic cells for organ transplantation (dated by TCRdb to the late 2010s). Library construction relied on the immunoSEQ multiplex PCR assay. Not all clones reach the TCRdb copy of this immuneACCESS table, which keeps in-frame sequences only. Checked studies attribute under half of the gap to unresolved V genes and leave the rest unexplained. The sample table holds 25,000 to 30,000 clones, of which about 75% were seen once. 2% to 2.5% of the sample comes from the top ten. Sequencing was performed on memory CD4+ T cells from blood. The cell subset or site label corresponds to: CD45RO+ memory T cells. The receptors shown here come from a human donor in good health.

The CDR3 DNA reads TGTGCCAGCAGCTTAGTGGCCAGGGGGCGGTCACCCCTCCACTTT. Amino acids: CASSLVARGRSPLHF. The chain links TRBV7-8 to TRBJ1-6, with TRBD1 matching 8 bases. Per germline, CDR1 SGHVS and CDR2 FQNEAQ. V was clipped by 1 base and J by 10 bases; unmatched bases: 6. This CDR3 is 15 amino acids long.

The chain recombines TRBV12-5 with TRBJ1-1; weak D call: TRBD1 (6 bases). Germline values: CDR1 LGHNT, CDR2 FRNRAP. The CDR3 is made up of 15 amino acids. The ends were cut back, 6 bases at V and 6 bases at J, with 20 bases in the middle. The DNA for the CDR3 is TGTGCTAGTGGGGCGCCGGGGGGCGTTTGGGCTGAAGCTTTCTTT. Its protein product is CASGAPGGVWAEAFF.

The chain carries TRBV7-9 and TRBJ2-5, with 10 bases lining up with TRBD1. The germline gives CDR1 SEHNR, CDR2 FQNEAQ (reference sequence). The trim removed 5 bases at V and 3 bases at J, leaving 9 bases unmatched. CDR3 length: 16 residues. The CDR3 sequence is CASSPLGDRGKETQYF. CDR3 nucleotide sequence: TGTGCCAGCAGCCCCCTAGGGGACAGGGGAAAAGAGACCCAGTACTTC.

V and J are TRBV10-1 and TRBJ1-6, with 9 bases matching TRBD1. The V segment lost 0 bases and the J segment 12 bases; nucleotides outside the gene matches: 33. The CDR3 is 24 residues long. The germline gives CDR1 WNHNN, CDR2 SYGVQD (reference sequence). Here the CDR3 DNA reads TGCGCCAGCAGTGAGTCGGATCACAACCTCCGGGACAGGGTATGTGTAAAGAAACTCAAACCCCTCCACTTT. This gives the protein CASSESDHNLRDRVCVKKLKPLHF.

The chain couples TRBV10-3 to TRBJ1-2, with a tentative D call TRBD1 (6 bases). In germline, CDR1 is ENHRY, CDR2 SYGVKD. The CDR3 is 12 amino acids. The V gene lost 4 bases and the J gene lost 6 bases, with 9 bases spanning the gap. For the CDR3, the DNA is TGTGCCATCAGTGGGGAGGGGGATGGCTACACCTTC. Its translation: CAISGEGDGYTF.

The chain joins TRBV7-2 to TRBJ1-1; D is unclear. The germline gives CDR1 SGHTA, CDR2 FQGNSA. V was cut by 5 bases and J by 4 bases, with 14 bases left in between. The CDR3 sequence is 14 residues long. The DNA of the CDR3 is TGTGCCAGCAGCCCTCGCCCCTTCGGCACTGAAGCTTTCTTT. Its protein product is CASSPRPFGTEAFF.

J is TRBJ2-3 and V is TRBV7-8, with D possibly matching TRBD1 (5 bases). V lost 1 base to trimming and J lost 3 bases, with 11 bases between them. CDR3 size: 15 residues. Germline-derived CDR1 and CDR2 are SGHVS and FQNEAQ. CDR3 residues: CASSLVRGFTDTQYF. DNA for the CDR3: TGTGCCAGCAGCTTAGTAAGGGGATTTACAGATACGCAGTATTTT.

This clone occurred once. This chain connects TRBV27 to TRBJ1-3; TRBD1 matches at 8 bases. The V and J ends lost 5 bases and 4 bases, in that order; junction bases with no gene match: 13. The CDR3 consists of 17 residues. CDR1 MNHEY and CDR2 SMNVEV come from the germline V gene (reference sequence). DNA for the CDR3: TGTGCCAGCAGTCCCCTTCTCGGTAGGACAGGGGGAAACACCATATATTTT. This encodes CASSPLLGRTGGNTIYF.

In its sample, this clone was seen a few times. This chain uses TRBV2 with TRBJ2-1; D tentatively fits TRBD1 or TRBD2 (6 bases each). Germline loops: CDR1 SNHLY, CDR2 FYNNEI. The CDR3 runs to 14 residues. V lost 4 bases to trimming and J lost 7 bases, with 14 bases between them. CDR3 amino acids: CASSVEGGGNEQFF. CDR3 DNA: TGTGCCAGCAGTGTAGAGGGGGGAGGAAATGAGCAGTTCTTC.

The CDR3, as DNA: TGTGCCTGGAGTGTACAGTCGGGGAATAATGAAAAACTGTTTTTT. Translating it yields CAWSVQSGNNEKLFF. The V call is TRBV30, the J call TRBJ1-4; the D is unclear. Per the germline V gene, CDR1 is GTSNPN and CDR2 is SVGIG (reference sequence). The CDR3 extends over 15 amino acids. Trimming removed 0 bases at V and 4 bases at J, with 12 bases between.

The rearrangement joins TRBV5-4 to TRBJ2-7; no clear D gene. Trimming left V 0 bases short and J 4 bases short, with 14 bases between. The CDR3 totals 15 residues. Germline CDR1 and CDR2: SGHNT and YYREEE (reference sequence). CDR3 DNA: TGTGCCAGCAGCTTGGCCGACGGCAGCTTATACGAGCAGTACTTC. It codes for CASSLADGSLYEQYF.

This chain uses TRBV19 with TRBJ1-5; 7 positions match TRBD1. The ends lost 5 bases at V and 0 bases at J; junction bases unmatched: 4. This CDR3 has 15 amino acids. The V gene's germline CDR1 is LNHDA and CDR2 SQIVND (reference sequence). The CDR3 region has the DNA TGTGCCAGTAGTCAGGGGGTCGATAGCAATCAGCCCCAGCATTTT. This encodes CASSQGVDSNQPQHF.

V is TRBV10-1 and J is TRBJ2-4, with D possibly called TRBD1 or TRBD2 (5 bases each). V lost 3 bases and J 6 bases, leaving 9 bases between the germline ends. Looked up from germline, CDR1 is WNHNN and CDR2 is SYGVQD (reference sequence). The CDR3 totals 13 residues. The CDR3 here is CASSDGGRNIQYF. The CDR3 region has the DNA TGCGCCAGCAGTGATGGGGGACGAAACATTCAGTACTTC.

The CDR3 reads CAWSPGGADPTEQYF. CDR3 nucleotide sequence: TGTGCCTGGAGTCCGGGGGGGGCGGACCCTACGGAGCAGTACTTC. This sequence joins TRBV30 and TRBJ2-7; TRBD2 aligns across 8 bases. Germline V CDR1 and CDR2: GTSNPN, SVGIG (reference sequence). J gave up 7 bases and V 2 bases, and 13 bases lay outside the gene matches. This CDR3 contains 15 residues.

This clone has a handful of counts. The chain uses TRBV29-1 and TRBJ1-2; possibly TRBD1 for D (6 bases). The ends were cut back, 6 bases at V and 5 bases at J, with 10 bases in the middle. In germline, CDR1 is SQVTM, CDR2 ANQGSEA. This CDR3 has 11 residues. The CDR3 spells CSVVTGYGYTF. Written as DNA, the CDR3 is TGCAGCGTGGTGACAGGTTATGGCTACACCTTC.

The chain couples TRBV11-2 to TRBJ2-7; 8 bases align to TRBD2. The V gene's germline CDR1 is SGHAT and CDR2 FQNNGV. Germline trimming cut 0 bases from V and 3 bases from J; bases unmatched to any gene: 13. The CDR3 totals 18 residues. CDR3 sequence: CASSLDRPTAGGGYEQYF. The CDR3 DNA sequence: TGTGCCAGCAGCTTAGATCGGCCCACCGCCGGGGGGGGCTACGAGCAGTACTTC.

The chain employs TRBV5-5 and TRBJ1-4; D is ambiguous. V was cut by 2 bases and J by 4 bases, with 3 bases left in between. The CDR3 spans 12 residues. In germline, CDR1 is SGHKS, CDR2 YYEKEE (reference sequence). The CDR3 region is CASSFLNEKLFF. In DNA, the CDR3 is TGTGCCAGCAGCTTCCTTAATGAAAAACTGTTTTTT. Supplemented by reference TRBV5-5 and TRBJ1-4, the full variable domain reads DAGVTQSPTHLIKTRGQQVTLRCSPISGHKSVSWYQQVLGQGPQFIFQYYEKEERGRGNFPDRFSARQFPNYSSELNVNALLLGDSALYLCASSFLNEKLFFGSGTQLSVL.

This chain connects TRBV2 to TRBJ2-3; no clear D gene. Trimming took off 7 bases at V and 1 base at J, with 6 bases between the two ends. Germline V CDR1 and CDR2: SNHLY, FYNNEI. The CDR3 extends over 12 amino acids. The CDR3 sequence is CASMFGTDTQYF. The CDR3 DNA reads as TGTGCCAGCATGTTCGGCACAGATACGCAGTATTTT. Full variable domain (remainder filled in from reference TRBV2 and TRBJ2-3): EPEVTQTPSHQVTQMGQEVILRCVPISNHLYFYWYRQILGQKVEFLVSFYNNEISEKSEIFDDQFSVERPDGSNFTLKIRSTKLEDSAMYFCASMFGTDTQYFGPGTRLTVL.

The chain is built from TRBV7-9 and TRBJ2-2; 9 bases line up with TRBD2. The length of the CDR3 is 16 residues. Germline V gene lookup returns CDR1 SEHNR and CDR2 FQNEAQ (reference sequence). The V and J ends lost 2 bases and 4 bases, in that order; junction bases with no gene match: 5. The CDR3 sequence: CASSLYGGRGTGELFF. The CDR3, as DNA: TGTGCCAGCAGCTTATATGGCGGGAGGGGCACCGGGGAGCTGTTTTTT. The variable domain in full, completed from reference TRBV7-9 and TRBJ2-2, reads DTGVSQNPRHKITKRGQNVTFRCDPISEHNRLYWYRQTLGQGPEFLTYFQNEAQLEKSRLLSDRFSAERPKGSFSTLEIQRTEQGDSAMYLCASSLYGGRGTGELFFGEGSRLTVL.

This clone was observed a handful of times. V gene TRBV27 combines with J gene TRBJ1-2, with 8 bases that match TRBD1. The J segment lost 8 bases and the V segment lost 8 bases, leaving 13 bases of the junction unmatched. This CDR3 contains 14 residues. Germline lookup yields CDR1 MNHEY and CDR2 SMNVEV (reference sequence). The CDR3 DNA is TGTGCCAGCGGACAGACAGGGGCCTTCGGCGGCTACACCTTC. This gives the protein CASGQTGAFGGYTF.

The CDR3 coding sequence is TGTGCCAGCAGCTTGGGACTAGCGGGAGGCTCTTGGAAGGAGACCCAGTACTTC. This translates into CASSLGLAGGSWKETQYF. The rearrangement links TRBV7-2 to TRBJ2-5, with 15 bases lining up with TRBD2. The CDR3 is 18 amino acids. The germline gives CDR1 SGHTA, CDR2 FQGNSA. Trimming removed 3 bases from V and 5 bases from J; junction bases left unmatched: 10.

CDR3 DNA: TGCGCCAGCAGCCAAGTCGGCGGGGGGTTCCAAGAGACCCAGTACTTC. Translating it yields CASSQVGGGFQETQYF. The chain couples TRBV4-1 to TRBJ2-5, with 8 bases that match TRBD2. The germline V gene has CDR1 MGHRA and CDR2 YSYEKL. V shed 1 base, J shed 1 base, and the junction held 5 bases outside the gene matches. This CDR3 spans 16 amino acids.

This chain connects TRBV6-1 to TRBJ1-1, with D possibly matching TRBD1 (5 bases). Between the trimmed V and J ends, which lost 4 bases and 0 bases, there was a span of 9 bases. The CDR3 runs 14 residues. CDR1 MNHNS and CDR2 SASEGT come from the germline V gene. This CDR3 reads CASSARDVNTEAFF. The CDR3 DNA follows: TGTGCCAGCAGTGCCAGGGACGTGAACACTGAAGCTTTCTTT.

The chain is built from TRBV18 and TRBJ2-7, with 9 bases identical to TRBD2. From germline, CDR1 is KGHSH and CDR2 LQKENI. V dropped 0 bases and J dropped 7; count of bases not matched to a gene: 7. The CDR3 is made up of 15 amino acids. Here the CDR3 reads CASSPPGAGGGEQYF. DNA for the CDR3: TGTGCCAGCTCACCACCGGGAGCGGGGGGTGGAGAGCAGTACTTC.

CDR3 DNA sequence: TGTGCCAGCAGTTCCGGACCGGTCGACACCGGGGAGCTGTTTTTT. Translation gives CASSSGPVDTGELFF. The rearrangement links TRBV2 to TRBJ2-2; D is ambiguous. The CDR3 runs 15 residues. Germline assignment: CDR1 SNHLY and CDR2 FYNNEI. Trimming left V 5 bases short and J 3 bases short, with 13 bases between.

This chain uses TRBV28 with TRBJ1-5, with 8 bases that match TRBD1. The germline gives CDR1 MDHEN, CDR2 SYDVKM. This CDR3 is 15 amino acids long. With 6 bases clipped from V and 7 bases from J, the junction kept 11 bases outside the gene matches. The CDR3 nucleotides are TGTGCCAGCAGCTCTGACAGGGGTTTAGACCAGCCCCAGCATTTT. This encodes CASSSDRGLDQPQHF. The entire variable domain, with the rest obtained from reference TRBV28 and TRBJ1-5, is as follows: DVKVTQSSRYLVKRTGEKVFLECVQDMDHENMFWYRQDPGLGLRLIYFSYDVKMKEKGDIPEGYSVSREKKERFSLILESASTNQTSMYLCASSSDRGLDQPQHFGDGTRLSIL.

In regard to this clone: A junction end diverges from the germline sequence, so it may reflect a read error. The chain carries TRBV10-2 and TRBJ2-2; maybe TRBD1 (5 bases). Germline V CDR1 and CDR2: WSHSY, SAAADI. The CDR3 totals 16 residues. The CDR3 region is CASSTWGNPNTGELFF. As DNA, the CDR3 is TGTGCCAGCAGTACCTGGGGCAACCCTAACACCGGGGAGCTGTTTTTT.

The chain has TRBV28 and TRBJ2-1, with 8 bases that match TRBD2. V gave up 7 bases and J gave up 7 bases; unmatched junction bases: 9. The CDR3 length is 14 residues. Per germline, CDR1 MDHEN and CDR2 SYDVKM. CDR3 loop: CASIEAGVGNEQFF. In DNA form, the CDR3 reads TGTGCCAGCATTGAAGCGGGAGTGGGAAATGAGCAGTTCTTC.

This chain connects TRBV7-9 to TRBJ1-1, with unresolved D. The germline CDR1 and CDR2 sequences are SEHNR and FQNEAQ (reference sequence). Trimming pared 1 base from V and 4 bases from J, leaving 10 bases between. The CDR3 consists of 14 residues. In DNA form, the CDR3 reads TGTGCCAGCAGCTTAGAGGGCCTAGGCACTGAAGCTTTCTTT. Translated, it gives CASSLEGLGTEAFF.

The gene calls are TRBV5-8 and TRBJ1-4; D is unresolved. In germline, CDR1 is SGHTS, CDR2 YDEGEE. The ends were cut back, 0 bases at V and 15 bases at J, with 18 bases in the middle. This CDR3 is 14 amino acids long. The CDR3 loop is CASSLEGGVKRMFF. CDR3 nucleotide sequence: TGTGCCAGCAGCTTGGAGGGTGGCGTCAAGAGGATGTTTTTT.